Listed here is a single T cell receptor (beta chain). The data stem from a study of sequential checkpoint blockade in melanoma. TCRdb keeps only in-frame clones here, not all; method: immunoSEQ multiplex PCR. The data show over 25,000 clones, under 90% seen once. Sample treatment: randomized to nivolumab then ipilimumab (arm A) or the reverse (arm B). Live CD3+CD8+ CD19− CD56− cells were sorted from PBMCs. CDR1 is MDHEN and CDR2 is SYDVKM in the germline V gene. Trimming cost V 3 bases and J 4 bases; bases outside gene matches: 5. This CDR3 has 15 amino acids. The chain has TRBV28 and TRBJ1-3, with TRBD1 matching over 8 bases. The sequencing here drew on CD8+ T cells sorted from blood (inferred from file names), taken from a patient given nivolumab and ipilimumab in sequence. This receptor was identified in a human donor with melanoma. The CDR3 is CASSLQGAGGNTIYF. In DNA form, the CDR3 reads TGTGCCAGCAGTTTGCAGGGGGCAGGGGGAAACACCATATATTTT.